This TCR beta chain was obtained from a study of T-cell memory formation after mild COVID-19. Points from the study as a whole: SARS-CoV-2 specificity of second-wave clones peaking day 37 was unconfirmed.

A single record per CDR3 protein comes from TCRdb applying MiXCR to the 5' RACE reads. This repertoire shows some 290,000 distinct CDR3 sequences, about a sixth found once; its top ten account for roughly 22%. V dropped 4 bases and J dropped 9 bases, with 14 bases sitting between them. The CDR3 totals 13 residues. The germline CDR1 and CDR2 sequences are LNHDA and SQIVND (reference sequence). This clonotype has just a few counts. Its antigen is undetermined. The sequenced sample was PBMCs or a T cell subset sorted from them (not recorded which). This sequence was found in a man between 18 and 29 years old who had mild COVID-19 (a few samples of this study predate the infection). Cell type and time point are not known. V gene TRBV19 combines with J gene TRBJ2-3; the D gene is possibly TRBD2 (6 bases). The DNA of the CDR3 is TGTGCCAGTAGTAGCAGGGAAGGGAGGACGCAGTATTTT. Translated, it gives CASSSREGRTQYF.